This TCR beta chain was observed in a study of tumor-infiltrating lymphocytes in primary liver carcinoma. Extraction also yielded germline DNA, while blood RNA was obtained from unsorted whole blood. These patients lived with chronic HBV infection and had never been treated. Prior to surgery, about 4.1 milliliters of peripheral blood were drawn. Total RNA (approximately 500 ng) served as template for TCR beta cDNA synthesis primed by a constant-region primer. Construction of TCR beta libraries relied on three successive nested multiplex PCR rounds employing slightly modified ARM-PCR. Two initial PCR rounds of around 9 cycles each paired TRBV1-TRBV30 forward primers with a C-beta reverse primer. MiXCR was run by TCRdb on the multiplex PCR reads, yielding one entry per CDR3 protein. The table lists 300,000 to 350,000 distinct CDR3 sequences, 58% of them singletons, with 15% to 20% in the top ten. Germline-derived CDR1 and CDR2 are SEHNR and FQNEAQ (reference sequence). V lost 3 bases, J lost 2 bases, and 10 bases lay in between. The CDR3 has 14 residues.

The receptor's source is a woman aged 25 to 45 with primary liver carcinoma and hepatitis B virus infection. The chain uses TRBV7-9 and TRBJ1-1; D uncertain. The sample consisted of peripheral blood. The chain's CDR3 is CASSFWRDNTEAFF. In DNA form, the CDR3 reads TGTGCCAGCAGCTTCTGGAGGGATAACACTGAAGCTTTCTTT.